The rows below give T cell receptor beta chains drawn from one sample of a study of blood T cell repertoires in COVID-19. Data came from immunoSEQ multiplex PCR; TCRdb stores just in-frame clones and leaves some out. This table holds about 200,000 clones, about 86% found once. Source material: PBMCs or T cells enriched from blood (not recorded which). Source of these receptors: a woman aged 50 to 60 with acute COVID-19. Both conserved end residues are part of each CDR3. The D gene is left open where the match is weak. Expanded clones are given a class, and other clones once, few, many or no size at all.

-,TRBJ1-2,TRBD1,14,TRBV29-1,CSVEGRGQDYGYTF,TGCAGCGTTGAAGGGAGGGGGCAGGACTATGGCTACACCTTC
-,TRBJ1-5,-,13,TRBV9,CASSVAGNQPQHF,TGTGCCAGCAGCGTAGCAGGGAATCAGCCCCAGCATTTT
-,TRBJ1-5,TRBD1,16,TRBV19,CASGPAGTGNNQPQHF,TGTGCCAGTGGTCCCGCCGGGACAGGAAATAATCAGCCCCAGCATTTT
once,TRBJ2-3,TRBD1,17,TRBV4-1,CASSQDGQGGRVDTQYF,TGCGCCAGCAGCCAAGACGGACAGGGGGGAAGGGTAGATACGCAGTATTTT
-,TRBJ2-7,TRBD1,16,TRBV6-6,CASRGQGQHSLYEQYF,TGTGCCAGCAGGGGACAGGGGCAACACTCCCTCTACGAGCAGTACTTC
few,TRBJ2-1,TRBD2,14,TRBV28,CASSLTSGGHEQFF,TGTGCCAGCAGTTTGACTAGCGGGGGGCATGAGCAGTTCTTC
-,TRBJ2-7,TRBD1,15,TRBV7-3,CASSLKTGASYEQYF,TGTGCCAGCAGCTTAAAGACAGGGGCCTCCTACGAGCAGTACTTC
-,TRBJ2-1,TRBD1,18,TRBV11-3,CASSTGDRGPSSYNEQFF,TGTGCCAGCAGCACCGGGGACAGGGGGCCTAGTTCCTACAATGAGCAGTTCTTC
-,TRBJ2-1,TRBD2,15,TRBV5-1,CASSLGLAGVYEQFF,TGCGCCAGCAGCTTGGGGCTAGCGGGAGTCTATGAGCAGTTCTTC
once,TRBJ1-1,TRBD1,12,TRBV30,CAWGTGGTEAFF,TGTGCCTGGGGGACAGGGGGCACTGAAGCTTTCTTT
-,TRBJ2-3,TRBD2,13,TRBV12-3/TRBV12-4,CASLAGVSDTQYF,TGTGCCAGCCTAGCGGGAGTTTCGGATACGCAGTATTTT
-,TRBJ1-4,-,14,TRBV6-1,CASSETGRVGELFF,TGTGCCAGCAGTGAAACAGGGCGGGTCGGGGAACTGTTTTTT
-,TRBJ1-3,-,15,TRBV6-2/TRBV6-3,CASSYSLGHGNTIYF,TGTGCCAGCAGTTACAGTTTGGGACATGGAAACACCATATATTTT
-,TRBJ2-1,TRBD2,14,TRBV19,CASSYSGSYNEQFF,TGTGCCAGTAGTTATAGCGGGAGTTACAATGAGCAGTTCTTC
few,TRBJ1-6,TRBD1,15,TRBV9,CASSSSGTGASPLHF,TGTGCCAGCAGCTCTAGTGGGACAGGGGCCTCACCCCTCCACTTT
-,TRBJ1-1,-,14,TRBV14,CASSQVGGNTEAFF,TGTGCCAGCAGCCAAGTTGGCGGTAACACTGAAGCTTTCTTT
-,TRBJ1-4,TRBD1,14,TRBV4-3,CASGTQGTNEKLFF,TGCGCCAGCGGTACACAGGGGACTAATGAAAAACTGTTTTTT
-,TRBJ2-7,-,12,TRBV6-5,CASSYAAGEQYF,TGTGCCAGCAGTTATGCGGCCGGCGAGCAGTACTTC
-,TRBJ2-3,TRBD2,17,TRBV7-2,CASSLGSGSGGTDTQYF,TGTGCCAGCAGCTTAGGGAGCGGGAGCGGTGGCACAGATACGCAGTATTTT
-,TRBJ2-5,TRBD2,17,TRBV19,CASSTGLLAGGVQTQYF,TGTGCCAGTAGTACAGGATTACTAGCGGGGGGCGTCCAGACCCAGTACTTC
-,TRBJ2-7,-,15,TRBV28,CASSARGLPPYEQYF,TGTGCCAGCAGCGCGAGAGGACTACCACCCTACGAGCAGTACTTC
once,TRBJ2-3,TRBD2,16,TRBV7-2,CASSSLPGGGPDTQYF,TGTGCCAGCAGCAGCCTGCCGGGGGGGGGCCCAGATACGCAGTATTTT
-,TRBJ2-7,TRBD1,14,TRBV7-2,CASSFSGQSYEQYF,TGTGCCAGCAGTTTTTCGGGACAGTCCTACGAGCAGTACTTC
-,TRBJ2-3,TRBD2,16,TRBV24-1,CATSDPSGASTDTQYF,TGTGCCACCAGTGATCCTAGCGGGGCTAGCACAGATACGCAGTATTTT
-,TRBJ2-7,-,11,TRBV28,CASSRFYEQYF,TGTGCCAGCAGTCGTTTCTACGAGCAGTACTTC